One T cell receptor beta chain is described in this entry. Its antigen remains unidentified. Naive cells were sorted as CD45RO-, CCR7+, CD27+ and CD95-. The authors made the TRB cDNA libraries by 5' RACE using UMI labels. Each CDR3 protein gets one entry in TCRdb, which reprocessed the 5' RACE reads and gives no DNA. This table holds approximately 6,000 distinct CDR3 sequences. This CDR3 spans 14 amino acids. Germline CDR1 SQVTM, CDR2 ANQGSEA. This record belongs to a study of CXCR3-negative and CXCR3-positive naive CD8 T cells. Notes on the study in general: Researchers report CXCR3 expression partially decreased after cryopreservation, with fresh PBMCs used in most assays. Against CXCR3-negative naive cells, CXCR3-positive naive cells showed more hydrophobic TRB CDR3s.

This TCR was recovered from a human donor in good health. Some clones in this sample may be carry-over from other donors' samples. The sample was naive CXCR3+ CD8+ T cells from blood. Subset defined: CD45RO-CCR7+CD27+CD95- naive CD8+ T cells expressing CXCR3 (TNR3+). The chain is built from TRBV29-1 and TRBJ1-1. The CDR3 region is CSVDMTSTATEAFF.